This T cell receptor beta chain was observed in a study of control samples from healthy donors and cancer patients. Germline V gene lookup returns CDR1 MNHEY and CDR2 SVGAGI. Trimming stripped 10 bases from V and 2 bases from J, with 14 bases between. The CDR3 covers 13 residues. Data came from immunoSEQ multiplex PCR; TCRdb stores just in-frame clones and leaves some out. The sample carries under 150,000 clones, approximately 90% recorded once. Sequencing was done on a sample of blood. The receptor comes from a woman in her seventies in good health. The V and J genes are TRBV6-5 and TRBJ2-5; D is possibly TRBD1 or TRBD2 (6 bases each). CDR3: CATRRGQQETQYF. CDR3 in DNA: TGTGCCACCCGCCGGGGGCAGCAAGAGACCCAGTACTTC.